Below are 20 T cell receptor beta chains sequenced from a single sample in a study of blood T cell repertoires in COVID-19. Measured with immunoSEQ multiplex PCR; TCRdb has only the in-frame clones, and not every one. The sample has 390,000 or so clones, roughly 89% seen once. Material: peripheral blood. The receptors stem from a man younger than 35 with active or convalescent COVID-19.

The rearrangement uses TRBV7-6 and TRBJ2-1; 8 positions match TRBD1. The CDR3 covers 15 residues. In germline, CDR1 is SGHVS, CDR2 FNYEAQ. J gave up 4 bases and V 3 bases, and 5 bases lay outside the gene matches. The CDR3 loop is CASSFGQGAYNEQFF. CDR3 nucleotides: TGTGCCAGCAGCTTCGGACAGGGTGCTTACAATGAGCAGTTCTTC.

This sequence joins TRBV28 and TRBJ1-2; 9 positions agree with TRBD1. The CDR3 sequence is 13 residues long. CDR1 MDHEN and CDR2 SYDVKM come from the germline V gene. Trimming removed 8 bases from V and 4 bases from J; junction bases left unmatched: 5. The CDR3 DNA reads TGTGCCAGCGGGACAGGGTATTCCTATGGCTACACCTTC. Translated, it gives CASGTGYSYGYTF.

V is TRBV5-3 and J is TRBJ2-2, with 10 bases that match TRBD2. TRBV5-3 is labeled an ORF, and its function is uncertain. V gave up 6 bases and J gave up 4 bases; unmatched junction bases: 6. The CDR3 runs to 15 residues. The CDR3 is CARILIAGGTGELFF. CDR3 sequence (DNA): TGTGCCAGAATCCTCATAGCGGGGGGCACCGGGGAGCTGTTTTTT.

The V call is TRBV29-1, the J call TRBJ1-3; 7 positions match TRBD1. The CDR3 is made up of 14 amino acids. Germline V gene data show CDR1 as SQVTM and CDR2 as ANQGSEA. V lost 6 bases to trimming and J lost 4 bases; unmatched junction nucleotides: 9. The DNA of the CDR3 is TGCAGCGTCCTACAGGGGACTGCCGGAAACACCATATATTTT. Translating gives CSVLQGTAGNTIYF.

The rearrangement joins TRBV19 to TRBJ2-3, with 7 bases matching TRBD1. Per germline, CDR1 LNHDA and CDR2 SQIVND (reference sequence). V gave up 4 bases and J gave up 2 bases; unmatched junction bases: 9. The CDR3 contains 16 residues. The CDR3, as DNA: TGTGCCAGTAGTACGGTTCCGGGACAGAACACAGATACGCAGTATTTT. Amino acid sequence: CASSTVPGQNTDTQYF.

This chain connects TRBV19 to TRBJ1-2; 9 bases align to TRBD1. The V gene's germline CDR1 is LNHDA and CDR2 SQIVND (reference sequence). The CDR3 is 14 amino acids. Germline trimming cut 7 bases from V and 7 bases from J; bases unmatched to any gene: 10. CDR3 in DNA: TGTGCCAGTAACTCACCGGGACAGGGATTTGGCTACACCTTC. Protein: CASNSPGQGFGYTF.

V is TRBV7-9 and J is TRBJ2-2, with 7 bases matching TRBD1. This CDR3 contains 16 residues. Unmatched junction bases numbered 12, after V lost 7 bases and J lost 4 bases. Per the germline V gene, CDR1 is SEHNR and CDR2 is FQNEAQ (reference sequence). The CDR3 region has the DNA TGTGCCAGCATTGCCACCGGGGACAGTCTCACCGGGGAGCTGTTTTTT. Protein product: CASIATGDSLTGELFF.

The J gene is TRBJ2-2, the V gene TRBV19; 11 bases line up with TRBD2. This CDR3 is 16 amino acids long. CDR1 LNHDA and CDR2 SQIVND come from the germline V gene (reference sequence). V dropped 6 bases and J dropped 5; count of bases not matched to a gene: 8. CDR3 DNA: TGTGCCAGTAGCCAGGGGGCTAGCGGGGGGACCGGGGAGCTGTTTTTT. Its translation: CASSQGASGGTGELFF.

The chain has TRBV24-1 and TRBJ1-2; 10 nucleotides agree with TRBD1. Per germline, CDR1 KGHDR and CDR2 SFDVKD. The CDR3 is 16 residues long. V was pared by 3 bases and J by 4 bases, with 7 bases of the junction left unmatched. CDR3 protein: CATSDKTGGKLYGYTF. The CDR3 DNA sequence: TGTGCCACCAGTGATAAGACAGGGGGCAAACTCTATGGCTACACCTTC.

The chain is built from TRBV27 and TRBJ1-5; 7 bases are a match to TRBD1. With V trimmed by 6 bases and J by 5 bases, 10 bases remained unmatched. The CDR3 extends over 15 amino acids. The germline V gene has CDR1 MNHEY and CDR2 SMNVEV (reference sequence). CDR3 sequence reads: CASRLFRDSDQPQHF. In nucleotides, the CDR3 is TGTGCCAGCAGGTTGTTCCGGGACAGCGATCAGCCCCAGCATTTT.

The chain employs TRBV19 and TRBJ1-5, with TRBD1 identical over 11 bases. With V trimmed by 4 bases and J by 6 bases, 5 bases remained unmatched. CDR3 length: 15 residues. Germline CDR1 and CDR2: LNHDA and SQIVND (reference sequence). The CDR3 nucleotides are TGTGCCAGTAGTAAAGGACAGGGGGCTGTTCAGCCCCAGCATTTT. Translating gives CASSKGQGAVQPQHF.

This chain uses TRBV5-4 with TRBJ2-7; D gene uncertain. CDR3 length equals 12 residues. Trimming took 4 bases from V and 1 from J, leaving 6 bases between them. The germline gives CDR1 SGHNT, CDR2 YYREEE (reference sequence). CDR3 amino acids: CASSGESYEQYF. Here the CDR3 DNA reads TGTGCCAGCAGCGGAGAATCCTACGAGCAGTACTTC.

The chain carries TRBV7-2 and TRBJ1-6, with 9 bases matching TRBD1. J gave up 11 bases and V 5 bases, and 16 bases lay outside the gene matches. Germline assignment: CDR1 SGHTA and CDR2 FQGNSA. The CDR3 is 17 residues long. CDR3: CASSTPPGQGKGPPLHF. In DNA, the CDR3 is TGTGCCAGCAGCACTCCTCCGGGACAGGGAAAGGGGCCACCCCTCCACTTT.

This sequence joins TRBV29-1 and TRBJ1-4; 9 nucleotides agree with TRBD1. CDR1 SQVTM and CDR2 ANQGSEA come from the germline V gene. Unmatched junction bases numbered 11, after V lost 6 bases and J lost 6 bases. The CDR3 loop spans 15 amino acids. CDR3 DNA sequence: TGCAGCGTCAATCAACCGGGACAGGGCTATGAAAAACTGTTTTTT. It translates to CSVNQPGQGYEKLFF. The entire variable domain, with the rest obtained from reference TRBV29-1 and TRBJ1-4, is as follows: SAVISQKPSRDICQRGTSLTIQCQVDSQVTMMFWYRQQPGQSLTLIATANQGSEATYESGFVIDKFPISRPNLTFSTLTVSNMSPEDSSIYLCSVNQPGQGYEKLFFGSGTQLSVL.

This chain connects TRBV7-9 to TRBJ1-1; TRBD1 might be the D (5 bases). The ends were cut back, 6 bases at V and 6 bases at J, with 14 bases in the middle. The CDR3 covers 13 residues. Germline assignment: CDR1 SEHNR and CDR2 FQNEAQ (reference sequence). The CDR3 DNA reads as TGTGCCAGCAGTCCGGCGGGGCTGTCTGAAGCTTTCTTT. This translates into CASSPAGLSEAFF. The variable domain in full, with the rest retrieved from reference TRBV7-9 and TRBJ1-1, is DTGVSQNPRHKITKRGQNVTFRCDPISEHNRLYWYRQTLGQGPEFLTYFQNEAQLEKSRLLSDRFSAERPKGSFSTLEIQRTEQGDSAMYLCASSPAGLSEAFFGQGTRLTVV.

The chain carries TRBV4-1 and TRBJ2-7; 11 bases are a match to TRBD2. V was clipped by 2 bases and J by 3 bases; unmatched bases: 9. Germline lookup yields CDR1 MGHRA and CDR2 YSYEKL. The CDR3 is 17 residues long. The DNA of the CDR3 is TGCGCCAGCAGCCAATCCCGTGGGACTAGCGGCAACTACGAGCAGTACTTC. As protein: CASSQSRGTSGNYEQYF.

This chain links TRBV19 with TRBJ2-5, with 10 bases that match TRBD2. With V trimmed by 4 bases and J by 4 bases, 12 bases remained unmatched. Germline CDR1 and CDR2: LNHDA and SQIVND (reference sequence). CDR3 length: 17 residues. The DNA of the CDR3 is TGTGCCAGTAGTACCTCGCCTAGCGGGAGCTCGGCAGAGACCCAGTACTTC. It specifies CASSTSPSGSSAETQYF.

V and J are TRBV4-2 and TRBJ2-3, with D possibly TRBD2 on 6 matching bases. CDR3 length: 16 residues. In germline, CDR1 is LGHNA, CDR2 YNFKEQ. The V gene lost 1 base and the J gene lost 2 bases, with 13 bases spanning the gap. In nucleotides, the CDR3 is TGTGCCAGCAGCCAAGTGCGGGGAGACCCCACAGATACGCAGTATTTT. Its protein product is CASSQVRGDPTDTQYF.

The chain couples TRBV9 to TRBJ1-1; D possibly corresponds to TRBD1 (5 bases). The CDR3 loop spans 14 amino acids. In germline, CDR1 is SGDLS, CDR2 YYNGEE. Trimming pared 5 bases from V and 3 bases from J, leaving 14 bases between. The CDR3 DNA sequence: TGTGCCAGCAGTCCGGGGCCGGGGGACACTGAAGCTTTCTTT. This translates into CASSPGPGDTEAFF.

As regards this clone: The same CDR3 can be traced to other DNA sequences in this sample. This sequence joins TRBV4-2 and TRBJ1-3; tentatively, D is TRBD1 (6 bases). Germline-derived CDR1 and CDR2 are LGHNA and YNFKEQ. There are 15 residues in the CDR3. V lost 0 bases and J lost 0, with 6 bases in between. The chain's CDR3 is CASSQEGGSGNTIYF. In DNA form, the CDR3 reads TGTGCCAGCAGCCAAGAAGGGGGCTCTGGAAACACCATATATTTT.